This T cell receptor (beta chain) was captured in a study of metastatic and nonmetastatic thyroid tumors. Prior to thyroid surgery, none of the patients had received any treatment. This clone turned up a few times. As yet, its antigen is unknown. Germline V gives CDR1 SGHVS, CDR2 FNYEAQ. This CDR3 contains 11 residues. Trimming left V 5 bases short and J 5 bases short, with 5 bases between. The study's findings and limits: Reportedly, malignant thyroid tumors had significantly higher TCR beta diversity than benign nodules, in blood and tumor.

TCRdb reassembled clones from the PCR reads with MiXCR. The sample holds 20,000 to 25,000 clones, about a fifth seen once. This chain uses TRBV7-6 with TRBJ2-3; D gene unclear. The sequenced sample consisted of blood. This clonotype originated in a female donor with papillary thyroid cancer or a benign thyroid nodule (not recorded which). Some clones in this sample may be carry-over from other donors' samples. CDR3 region: CASSQVDTQYF. CDR3 in DNA: TGTGCCAGCAGCCAGGTAGATACGCAGTATTTT.